Below, 2 T cell receptor beta chains from the same sample are listed, as sequenced in a study of Graves' ophthalmopathy and Graves' hyperthyroidism. The sequenced template was RNA, covering the TCR beta CDR3 region. HTBI primers were used in a first-round RT-PCR, which preceded a second-round multiplex PCR. Each CDR3 protein is one row after TCRdb ran MiXCR on the multiplex PCR reads. Here the sample spans over a million distinct CDR3 sequences, 35% to 45% being singletons. Sequencing was performed on peripheral blood or thyroid tissue (not recorded which). The origin of the receptors is an adult man with Graves' hyperthyroidism.

V gene TRBV24-1 combines with J gene TRBJ1-2; the D gene is possibly TRBD1 (5 bases). There are 15 residues in the CDR3. Germline assignment: CDR1 KGHDR and CDR2 SFDVKD. The V end lost 6 bases, the J end lost 4 bases, and 17 bases lay between the germline ends. CDR3 in amino acids: CATSRRDGGIYGYTF. The CDR3 bases are TGTGCCACCAGTCGGAGGGACGGAGGAATCTATGGCTACACCTTC.

The chain employs TRBV5-6 and TRBJ2-5; 8 bases agree with TRBD1. Germline V gene data show CDR1 as SGHDT and CDR2 as YYEEEE. The CDR3 runs to 14 residues. V trimming: 4 bases; J trimming: 7 bases; junction bases outside the gene matches: 9. The DNA of the CDR3 is TGTGCCAGCAGCCGCGACAGGGGTCTGGGGACCCAGTACTTC. Translated, it gives CASSRDRGLGTQYF.